This T cell receptor beta chain emerged from a study of cytomegalovirus exposure and HLA in healthy donors. Overall study findings and caveats: One cluster of highly shared sequence variants probably arose as a sequencing artifact. Certain indistinguishable V segments, among them TRBV6-2 and TRBV6-3, were excluded. Across all donors, roughly uniform sequencing depth was an assumption of the presence/absence analyses.

Trimming left V 2 bases short and J 2 bases short, with 9 bases between. This CDR3 spans 14 amino acids. Per the germline V gene, CDR1 is SGHVS and CDR2 is FNYEAQ. With regard to this clone: Its antigen remains unknown.

PCR primers comprised 60 Vbeta and 13 Jbeta primers. Generated by immunoSEQ multiplex PCR, the TCRdb table keeps only in-frame clones and is missing some. The table lists under 150,000 clones, under 80% of them singletons. Unrecorded immune exposures were likely, despite nominal health at sampling. The V call is TRBV7-6, the J call TRBJ2-5, with D hard to call. Input material: PBMCs. The TCR was taken from a woman between 50 and 59 years old in good health and CMV-seropositive. CDR3 sequence (DNA): TGTGCCAGCAGCTTACTCGCTAGACAAGAGACCCAGTACTTC. Encoded protein: CASSLLARQETQYF. The full variable domain, its missing parts supplied by reference TRBV7-6 and TRBJ2-5, is GAGVSQSPRYKVTKRGQDVALRCDPISGHVSLYWYRQALGQGPEFLTYFNYEAQQDKSGLPNDRFSAERPEGSISTLTIQRTEQRDSAMYRCASSLLARQETQYFGPGTRLLVL.